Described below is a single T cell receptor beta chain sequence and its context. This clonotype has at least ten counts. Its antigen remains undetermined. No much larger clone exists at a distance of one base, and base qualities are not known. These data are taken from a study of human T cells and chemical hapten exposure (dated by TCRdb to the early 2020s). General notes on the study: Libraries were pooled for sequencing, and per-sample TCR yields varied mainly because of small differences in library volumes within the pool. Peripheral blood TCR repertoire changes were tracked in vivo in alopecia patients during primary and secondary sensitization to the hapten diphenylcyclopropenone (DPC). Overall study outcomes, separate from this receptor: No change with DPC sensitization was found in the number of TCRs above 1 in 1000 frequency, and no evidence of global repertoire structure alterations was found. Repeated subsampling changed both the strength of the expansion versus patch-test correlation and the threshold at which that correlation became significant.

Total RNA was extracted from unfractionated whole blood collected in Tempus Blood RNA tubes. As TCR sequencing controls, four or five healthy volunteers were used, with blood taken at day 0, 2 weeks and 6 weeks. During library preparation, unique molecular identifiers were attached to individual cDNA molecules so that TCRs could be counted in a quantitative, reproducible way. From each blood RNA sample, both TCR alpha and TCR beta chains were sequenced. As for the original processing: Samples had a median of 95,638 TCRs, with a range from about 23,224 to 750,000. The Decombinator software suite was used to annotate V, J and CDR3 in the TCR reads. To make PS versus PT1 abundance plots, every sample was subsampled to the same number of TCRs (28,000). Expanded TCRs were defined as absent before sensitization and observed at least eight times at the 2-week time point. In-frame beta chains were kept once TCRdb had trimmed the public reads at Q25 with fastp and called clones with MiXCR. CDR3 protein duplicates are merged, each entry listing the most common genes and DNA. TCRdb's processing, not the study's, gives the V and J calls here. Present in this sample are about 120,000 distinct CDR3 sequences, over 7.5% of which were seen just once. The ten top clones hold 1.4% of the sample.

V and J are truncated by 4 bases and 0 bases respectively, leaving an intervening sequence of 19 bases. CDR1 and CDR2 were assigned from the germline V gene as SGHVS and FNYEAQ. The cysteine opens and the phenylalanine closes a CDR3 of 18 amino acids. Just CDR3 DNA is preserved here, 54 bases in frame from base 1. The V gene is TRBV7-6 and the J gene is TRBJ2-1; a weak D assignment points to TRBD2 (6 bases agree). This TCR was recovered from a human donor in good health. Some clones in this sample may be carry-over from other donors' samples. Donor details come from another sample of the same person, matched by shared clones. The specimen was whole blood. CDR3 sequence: CASSSLPALAHSYNEQFF. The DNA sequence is TGTGCCAGCAGCTCCCTTCCCGCCCTAGCGCACTCCTACAATGAGCAGTTCTTC.